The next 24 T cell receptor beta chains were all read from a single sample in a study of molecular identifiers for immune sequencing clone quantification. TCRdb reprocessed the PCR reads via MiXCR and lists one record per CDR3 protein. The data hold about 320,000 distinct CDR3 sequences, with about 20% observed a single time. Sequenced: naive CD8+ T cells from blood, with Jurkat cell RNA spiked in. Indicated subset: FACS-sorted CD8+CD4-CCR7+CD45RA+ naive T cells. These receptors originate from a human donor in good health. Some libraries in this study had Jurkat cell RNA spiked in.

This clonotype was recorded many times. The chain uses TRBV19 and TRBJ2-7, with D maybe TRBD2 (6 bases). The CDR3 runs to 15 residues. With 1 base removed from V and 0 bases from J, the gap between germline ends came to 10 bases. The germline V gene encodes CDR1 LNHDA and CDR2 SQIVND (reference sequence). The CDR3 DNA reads TGTGCCAGTAGTATAGGATCCGGGAGCTCCTACGAGCAGTACTTC. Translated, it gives CASSIGSGSSYEQYF.

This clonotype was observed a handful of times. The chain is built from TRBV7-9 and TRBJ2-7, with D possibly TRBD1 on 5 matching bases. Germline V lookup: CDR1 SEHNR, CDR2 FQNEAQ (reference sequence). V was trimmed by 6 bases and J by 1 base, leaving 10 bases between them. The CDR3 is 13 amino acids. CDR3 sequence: CASSGRESYEQYF. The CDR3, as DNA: TGTGCCAGCAGTGGCAGGGAATCCTACGAGCAGTACTTC.

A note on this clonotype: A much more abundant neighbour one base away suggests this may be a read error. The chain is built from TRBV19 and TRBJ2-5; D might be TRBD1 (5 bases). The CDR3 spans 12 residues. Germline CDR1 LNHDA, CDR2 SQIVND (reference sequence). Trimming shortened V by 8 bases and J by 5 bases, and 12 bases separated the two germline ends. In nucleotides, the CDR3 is TGTGCCAGTTGCACAGGTCTGGAGACCCAGTACTTC. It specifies CASCTGLETQYF.

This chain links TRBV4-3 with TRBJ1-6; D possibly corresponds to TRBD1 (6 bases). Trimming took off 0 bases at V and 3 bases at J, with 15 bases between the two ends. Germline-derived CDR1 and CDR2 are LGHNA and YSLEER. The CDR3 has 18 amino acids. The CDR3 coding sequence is TGCGCCAGCAGCCAAGATCGGCAACAGGGAATCTATAATTCACCCCTCCACTTT. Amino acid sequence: CASSQDRQQGIYNSPLHF.

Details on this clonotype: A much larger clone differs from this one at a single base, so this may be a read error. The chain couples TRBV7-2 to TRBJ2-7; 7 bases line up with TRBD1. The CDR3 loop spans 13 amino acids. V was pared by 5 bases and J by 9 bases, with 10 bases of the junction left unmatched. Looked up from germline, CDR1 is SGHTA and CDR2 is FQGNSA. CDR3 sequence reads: CASSPDRTNGQYF. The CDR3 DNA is TGTGCCAGCAGCCCGGACAGGACGAACGGGCAGTACTTC.

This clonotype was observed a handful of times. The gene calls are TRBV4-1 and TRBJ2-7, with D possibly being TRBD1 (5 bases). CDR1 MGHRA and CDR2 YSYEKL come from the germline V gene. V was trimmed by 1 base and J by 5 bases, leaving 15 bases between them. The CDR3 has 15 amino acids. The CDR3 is CASSQVIQGFHEQYF. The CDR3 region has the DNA TGCGCCAGCAGCCAAGTAATTCAGGGTTTCCACGAGCAGTACTTC.

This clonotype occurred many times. Here the CDR3 reads CSVDPAGFGELFF. DNA for the CDR3: TGCAGCGTTGACCCAGCAGGGTTCGGGGAGCTGTTTTTT. V is TRBV29-1 and J is TRBJ2-2, with D maybe TRBD1 (5 bases). The length of the CDR3 is 13 residues. The germline V gene encodes CDR1 SQVTM and CDR2 ANQGSEA. The ends were cut back, 3 bases at V and 7 bases at J, with 12 bases in the middle.

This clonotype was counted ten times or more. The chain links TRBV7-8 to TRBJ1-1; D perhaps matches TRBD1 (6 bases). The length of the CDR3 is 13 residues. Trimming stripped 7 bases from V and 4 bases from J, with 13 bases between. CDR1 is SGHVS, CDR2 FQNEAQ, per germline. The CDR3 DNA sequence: TGTGCCAGCAACCCCGAGGGGGGCACTGAAGCTTTCTTT. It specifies CASNPEGGTEAFF.

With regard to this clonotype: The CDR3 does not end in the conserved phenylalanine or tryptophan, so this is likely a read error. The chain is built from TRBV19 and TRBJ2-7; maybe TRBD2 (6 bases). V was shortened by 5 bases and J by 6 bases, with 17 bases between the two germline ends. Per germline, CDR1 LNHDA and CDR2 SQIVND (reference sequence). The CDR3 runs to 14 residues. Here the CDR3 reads CASSPWTSGVEQYL. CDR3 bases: TGTGCCAGTAGTCCCTGGACGTCGGGGGTCGAGCAGTACCTC.

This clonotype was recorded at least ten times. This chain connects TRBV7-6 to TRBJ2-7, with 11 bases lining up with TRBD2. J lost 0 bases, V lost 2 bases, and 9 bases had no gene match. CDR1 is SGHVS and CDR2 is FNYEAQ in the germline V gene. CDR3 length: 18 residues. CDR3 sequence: CASSLLAGGYPSSYEQYF. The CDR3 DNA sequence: TGTGCCAGCAGCTTACTAGCGGGGGGCTACCCAAGCTCCTACGAGCAGTACTTC. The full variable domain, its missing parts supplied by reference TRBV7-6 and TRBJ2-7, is GAGVSQSPRYKVTKRGQDVALRCDPISGHVSLYWYRQALGQGPEFLTYFNYEAQQDKSGLPNDRFSAERPEGSISTLTIQRTEQRDSAMYRCASSLLAGGYPSSYEQYFGPGTRLTVT.

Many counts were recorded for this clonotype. Written as DNA, the CDR3 is TGTGCCAGCAGTTACTCGGGACTCGAGTACGAGCAGTACTTC. As protein: CASSYSGLEYEQYF. The chain employs TRBV6-5 and TRBJ2-7; D may be TRBD2 (6 bases). The CDR3 consists of 14 residues. Per the germline V gene, CDR1 is MNHEY and CDR2 is SVGAGI. Between the trimmed V and J ends, which lost 0 bases and 4 bases, there was a span of 10 bases.

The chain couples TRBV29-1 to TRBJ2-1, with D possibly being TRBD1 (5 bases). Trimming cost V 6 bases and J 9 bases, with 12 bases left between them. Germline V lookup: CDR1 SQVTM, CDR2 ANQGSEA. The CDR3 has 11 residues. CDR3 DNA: TGCAGCGTCAGGGATTTCGGTGAGCAGTTCTTC. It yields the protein CSVRDFGEQFF.

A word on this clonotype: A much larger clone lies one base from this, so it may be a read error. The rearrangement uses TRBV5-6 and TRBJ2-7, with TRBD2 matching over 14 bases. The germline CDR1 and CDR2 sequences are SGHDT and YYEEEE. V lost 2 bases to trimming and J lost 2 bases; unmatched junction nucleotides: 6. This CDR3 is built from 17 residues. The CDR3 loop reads CASSFGTSGSVPYEQYF. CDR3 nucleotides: TGTGCCAGCAGCTTCGGGACTAGCGGGAGTGTGCCCTACGAGCAGTACTTC. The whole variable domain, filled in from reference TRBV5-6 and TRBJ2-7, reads DAGVTQSPTHLIKTRGQQVTLRCSPKSGHDTVSWYQQALGQGPQFIFQYYEEEERQRGNFPDRFSGHQFPNYSSELNVNALLLGDSALYLCASSFGTSGSVPYEQYFGPGTRLTVT.

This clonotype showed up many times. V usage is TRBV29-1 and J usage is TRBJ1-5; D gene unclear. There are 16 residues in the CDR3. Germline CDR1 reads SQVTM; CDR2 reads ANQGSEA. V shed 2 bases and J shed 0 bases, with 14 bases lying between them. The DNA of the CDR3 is TGCAGCGTTGAAAGGGTAGTAGAGCATAGCAATCAGCCCCAGCATTTT. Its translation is CSVERVVEHSNQPQHF.

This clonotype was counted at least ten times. The CDR3 spells CSAGDRMNTEAFF. In DNA, the CDR3 is TGCAGTGCCGGGGACCGTATGAACACTGAAGCTTTCTTT. The rearrangement joins TRBV20-1 to TRBJ1-1; D is perhaps TRBD1 (5 bases). The CDR3 has 13 amino acids. Germline CDR1 DFQATT, CDR2 SNEGSKA (reference sequence). V was cut by 6 bases and J by 0 bases, with 11 bases left in between.

CDR3 sequence: CASSPLGTVFAYEQYF. CDR3 in DNA: TGTGCCAGCTCACCACTCGGGACCGTTTTCGCCTACGAGCAGTACTTC. The rearrangement uses TRBV18 and TRBJ2-7; possibly TRBD1 or TRBD2 for D (5 bases each). The CDR3 runs to 16 residues. The germline V and J ends were trimmed by 1 base and 2 bases, with 15 bases remaining between them. Germline V gene lookup returns CDR1 KGHSH and CDR2 LQKENI.

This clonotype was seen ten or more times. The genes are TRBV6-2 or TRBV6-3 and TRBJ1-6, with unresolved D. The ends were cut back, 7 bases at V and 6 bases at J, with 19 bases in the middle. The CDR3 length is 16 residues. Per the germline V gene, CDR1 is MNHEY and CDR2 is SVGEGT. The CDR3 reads CASIRTADQFNSPLHF. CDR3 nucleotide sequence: TGTGCCAGCATTCGAACGGCCGACCAGTTTAATTCACCCCTCCACTTT.

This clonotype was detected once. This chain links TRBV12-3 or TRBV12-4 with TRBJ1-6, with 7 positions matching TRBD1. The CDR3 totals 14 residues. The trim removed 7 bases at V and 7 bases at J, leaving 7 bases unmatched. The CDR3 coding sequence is TGTGCCAGCAATTCCGGGACAGCCAATTCACCCCTCCACTTT. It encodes CASNSGTANSPLHF.

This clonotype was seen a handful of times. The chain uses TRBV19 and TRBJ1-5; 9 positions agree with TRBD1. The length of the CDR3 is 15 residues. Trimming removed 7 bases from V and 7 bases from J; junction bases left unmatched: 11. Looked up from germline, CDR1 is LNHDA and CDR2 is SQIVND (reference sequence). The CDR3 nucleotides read TGTGCCAGTACCACGGGGGGACAGGGTGGCCAGCCCCAGCATTTT. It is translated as CASTTGGQGGQPQHF.

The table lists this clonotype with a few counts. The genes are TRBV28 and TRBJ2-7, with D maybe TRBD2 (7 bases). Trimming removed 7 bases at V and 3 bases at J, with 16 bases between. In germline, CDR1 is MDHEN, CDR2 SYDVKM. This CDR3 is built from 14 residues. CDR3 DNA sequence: TGTGCCAGCACCATCCGGCGGGGGCTCTACGAGCAGTACTTC. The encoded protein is CASTIRRGLYEQYF.

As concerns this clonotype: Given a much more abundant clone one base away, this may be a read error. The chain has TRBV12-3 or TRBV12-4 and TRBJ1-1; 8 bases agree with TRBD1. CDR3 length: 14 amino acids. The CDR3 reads CASGLGIYRGSAFF. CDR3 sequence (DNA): TGTGCCAGCGGTTTGGGAATCTACAGGGGGTCAGCTTTCTTT.

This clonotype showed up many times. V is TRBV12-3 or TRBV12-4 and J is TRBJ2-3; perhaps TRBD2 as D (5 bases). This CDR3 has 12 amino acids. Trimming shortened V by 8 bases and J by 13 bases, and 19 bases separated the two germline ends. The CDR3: CASPGVGDVEYF. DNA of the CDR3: TGTGCCAGCCCGGGTGTCGGGGATGTGGAGTATTTT.

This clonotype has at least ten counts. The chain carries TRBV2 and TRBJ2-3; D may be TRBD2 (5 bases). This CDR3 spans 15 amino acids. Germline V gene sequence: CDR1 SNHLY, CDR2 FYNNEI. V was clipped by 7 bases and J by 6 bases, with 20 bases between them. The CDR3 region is CASKGVLPQADTQYF. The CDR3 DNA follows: TGTGCCAGCAAGGGAGTACTCCCGCAAGCGGATACGCAGTATTTT.

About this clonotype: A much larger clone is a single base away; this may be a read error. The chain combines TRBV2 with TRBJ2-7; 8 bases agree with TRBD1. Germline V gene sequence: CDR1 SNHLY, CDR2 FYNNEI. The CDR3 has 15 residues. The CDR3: CASRDTGTGTFGQHF. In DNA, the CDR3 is TGTGCCAGCAGAGATACCGGGACAGGTACCTTCGGGCAGCACTTC.